This T cell receptor beta chain was identified during a study of radiotherapy plus CTLA-4 blockade in lung cancer. CTLA-4 blockade with ipilimumab, together with focal radiation, was given to patients with chemo-refractory metastatic non-small-cell lung cancer. Findings and limits, study-wide: TCR clones from tumors expanded in blood after radiotherapy plus ipilimumab.

On this clone: Its antigen is as yet unknown.

The CDR3 covers 15 residues. Trimming shortened V by 0 bases and J by 1 base, and 9 bases separated the two germline ends. The germline CDR1 and CDR2 sequences are LGHNT and FRNRAP. Sequencing was performed with immunoSEQ multiplex PCR; in TCRdb, only in-frame clones are kept and a portion is missing. This repertoire shows 65,000 to 70,000 clones, less than 80% found once; its top ten account for roughly 10%. The starting material was peripheral blood, obtained from a patient treated with radiotherapy plus ipilimumab. V and J are TRBV12-5 and TRBJ1-1; no definite D call. The receptor was isolated from a human donor with non-small cell lung cancer who had a complete response to radiotherapy plus ipilimumab. CDR3 loop: CASGLVPRTNTEAFF. CDR3 sequence (DNA): TGTGCTAGTGGTTTGGTACCGAGGACGAACACTGAAGCTTTCTTT.